This record concerns one T cell receptor (beta chain) sequence. V dropped 7 bases and J dropped 5 bases, with 10 bases sitting between them. CDR1 SGHRS and CDR2 YFSETQ come from the germline V gene. The CDR3 extends over 12 amino acids. This record comes from a study of blood T cell repertoires in COVID-19. Study overall: Sites across the United States, Italy and Spain contributed samples from acute and convalescent COVID-19. In each case, the material was cDNA or gDNA derived from T cells, B-cell-depleted T cells, or PBMCs.

Original analysis: Estimates of nucleated cell counts were drawn from the amplification of reference gene primers. Some clones are missing from TCRdb's copy, which holds only in-frame ones; the method was immunoSEQ multiplex PCR. That table supplies the V and J calls and clone size; D and trimming were determined from the DNA. The table includes roughly 300,000 clones, approximately 85% detected once. The chain is built from TRBV5-1 and TRBJ2-1; D is uncertain. What was sequenced was peripheral blood. The sequence derives from a human donor in a cohort sampled during active COVID-19. CDR3 amino acids: CASFQANNEQFF. The CDR3 DNA reads TGCGCCAGCTTCCAGGCGAACAATGAGCAGTTCTTC.